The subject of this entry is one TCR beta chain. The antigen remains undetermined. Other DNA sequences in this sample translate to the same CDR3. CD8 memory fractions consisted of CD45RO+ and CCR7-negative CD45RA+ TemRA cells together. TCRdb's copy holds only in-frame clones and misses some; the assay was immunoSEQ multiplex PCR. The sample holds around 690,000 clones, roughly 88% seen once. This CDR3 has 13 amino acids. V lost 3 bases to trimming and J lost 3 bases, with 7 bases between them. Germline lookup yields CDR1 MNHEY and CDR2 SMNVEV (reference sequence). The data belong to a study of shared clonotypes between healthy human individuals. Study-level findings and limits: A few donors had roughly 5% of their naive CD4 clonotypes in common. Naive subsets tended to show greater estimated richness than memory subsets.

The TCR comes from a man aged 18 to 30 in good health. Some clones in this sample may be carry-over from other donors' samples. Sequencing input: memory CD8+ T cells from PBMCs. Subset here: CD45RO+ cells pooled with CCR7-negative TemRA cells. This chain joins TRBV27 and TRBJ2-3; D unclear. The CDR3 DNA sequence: TGTGCCAGCAGTTTCCTCCGTACAGATACGCAGTATTTT. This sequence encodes CASSFLRTDTQYF.